These T cell receptor beta chains were read from a single sample in a study of shared clonotypes between healthy human individuals. TCRdb's copy holds only in-frame clones and misses some; the assay was immunoSEQ multiplex PCR. The table includes around 340,000 clones, around four fifths detected once. The material sequenced was memory CD4+ T cells sorted from blood. Source of these receptors: a man aged 25 to 40 in good health. Both conserved end residues are part of each CDR3. Each record gives: CDR3 protein, V gene.

cdr3_aa: CASSYSEGYGYTF; v_call: TRBV6-5
cdr3_aa: CSVVDREAGELFF; v_call: TRBV29-1
cdr3_aa: CASSEPLAKNIQYF; v_call: TRBV2
cdr3_aa: CASSLRLAGGRGQETQYF; v_call: TRBV5-1
cdr3_aa: CASSARDRFRGQPQHF; v_call: TRBV9
cdr3_aa: CASKDPLPGVSDTQYF; v_call: TRBV19
cdr3_aa: CASSEGQGFTDTQYF; v_call: TRBV6-1
cdr3_aa: CATPKALGYEQYF; v_call: TRBV6-1
cdr3_aa: CASSVGASGRANEQFF; v_call: TRBV9
cdr3_aa: CASSPSQGSNTQYF; v_call: TRBV7-7
cdr3_aa: CASGQSNQPQHF; v_call: TRBV9
cdr3_aa: CASIQTGPQNEQFF; v_call: TRBV28
cdr3_aa: CASSPPDPGSKAETQYF; v_call: TRBV5-6
cdr3_aa: CSASDRATDTQYF; v_call: TRBV29-1
cdr3_aa: CASSRTGANYGYTF; v_call: TRBV18
cdr3_aa: CASSALAQAISEQFF; v_call: TRBV19
cdr3_aa: CASSPQWGDQPQHF; v_call: TRBV18
cdr3_aa: CASSIGGVSSGYTF; v_call: TRBV19
cdr3_aa: CASRIRGTGSWYEQYF; v_call: TRBV27
cdr3_aa: CASKGPVFQPQHF; v_call: TRBV28
cdr3_aa: CASADSQIHNEQFF; v_call: TRBV19
cdr3_aa: CASSSRWQNNEQFF; v_call: TRBV11-3
cdr3_aa: CASSFPGLGSEQFF; v_call: TRBV11-2
cdr3_aa: CASSPSSGGLNTEAFF; v_call: TRBV11-1
cdr3_aa: CASSPIRGGFRHEQFF; v_call: TRBV19
cdr3_aa: CASSFLGTGNTGELFF; v_call: TRBV28
cdr3_aa: CAISDSSGGNTYEQYF; v_call: TRBV10-3
cdr3_aa: CASRGSRDGEQFF; v_call: TRBV2
cdr3_aa: CASSSSVTQDEQFF; v_call: TRBV19
cdr3_aa: CASSPAGQETQYF; v_call: TRBV18
cdr3_aa: CASSFSGRAGEQYF; v_call: TRBV5-4
cdr3_aa: CAGSQGAAGELFF; v_call: TRBV2
cdr3_aa: CASSPGGADIQYF; v_call: TRBV18
cdr3_aa: CASSLTGGVANEQFF; v_call: TRBV7-9
cdr3_aa: CASSPRRQTDTQYF; v_call: TRBV11-1
cdr3_aa: CASSQTGGTQYF; v_call: TRBV7-3
cdr3_aa: CARSMGLPREETQYF; v_call: TRBV5-3
cdr3_aa: CASSQGQENQPQHF; v_call: TRBV4-1
cdr3_aa: CASSLARQSHNEQFF; v_call: TRBV7-6
cdr3_aa: CASSQVSQQGGLGSGANVLTF; v_call: TRBV4-1
cdr3_aa: CASRAIGAYQETQYF; v_call: TRBV2
cdr3_aa: CASTKRGAGGQPQHF; v_call: TRBV28
cdr3_aa: CASSLSRVGYTF; v_call: TRBV11-2
cdr3_aa: CASSVGTSGPQETQYF; v_call: TRBV9
cdr3_aa: CASSQAENTGELFF; v_call: TRBV5-1
cdr3_aa: CASSLEGALTEAFF; v_call: TRBV5-1
cdr3_aa: CASSGGSGLADTDTQYF; v_call: TRBV7-9
cdr3_aa: CASSEALIRELFF; v_call: TRBV6-1
cdr3_aa: CATSRDLAGANVLTF; v_call: TRBV15
cdr3_aa: CASRGTGTSTNEKLFF; v_call: TRBV19
cdr3_aa: CAWSVLGRNTEAFF; v_call: TRBV30
cdr3_aa: CASSLRDRRETQYF; v_call: TRBV5-6
cdr3_aa: CASSLSTGINEKLFF; v_call: TRBV13
cdr3_aa: CASSQDVLAGELEQYF; v_call: TRBV4-3
cdr3_aa: CASSFRTGRNYGYTF; v_call: TRBV27
cdr3_aa: CASSPSTGRGVNGELFF; v_call: TRBV2
cdr3_aa: CASSLYGGLSNTEAFF; v_call: TRBV5-1
cdr3_aa: CASSLDGGSSYNEQFF; v_call: TRBV5-1
cdr3_aa: CASSLVDVRTDTQYF; v_call: TRBV5-1